This TCR beta chain was sequenced for a study of cytomegalovirus exposure and HLA in healthy donors. As for the study in general: As an earlier analysis found, some 180 million T cells yielded 100 million to 130 million unique TCR beta sequences.

PCR involved 60 Vbeta and 13 Jbeta primers. Some clones are missing from TCRdb's copy, which holds only in-frame ones; the method was immunoSEQ multiplex PCR. The data contain approximately 160,000 clones, 84% of them singletons. Deletions cut 1 base from V and 0 bases from J, with 10 bases between. The CDR3 is 15 residues long. Germline V gives CDR1 MGHDK, CDR2 SYGVNS. The chain has TRBV25-1 and TRBJ2-7; D not resolved. Material: PBMCs. This clonotype originated in a girl aged 5-17 years in good health and CMV-seropositive. DNA for the CDR3: TGTGCCAGCAGTGAATCTCGCGGAAGCTCCTACGAGCAGTACTTC. Its protein product is CASSESRGSSYEQYF.